This TCR beta chain was captured in a study of spatial heterogeneity in lung cancer. V shed 4 bases and J shed 1 base, with 17 bases lying between them. From germline, CDR1 is SGHRS and CDR2 YFSETQ. This CDR3 region has 16 residues. On this clonotype itself: Its specificity is not known.

Points from the study as a whole: At resection, ubiquitous expanded tumor TCRs appeared in blood more than at follow-up.

Time point given: sample taken at primary tumor resection. Unsorted whole RNA samples from tumor, nontumor lung or frozen PBMC were sequenced. A single record per CDR3 protein comes from TCRdb applying MiXCR to the 5' RACE reads. The sample lists just under 95,000 distinct CDR3 sequences, 12% occurring once. This chain connects TRBV5-1 to TRBJ1-1; maybe TRBD1 (6 bases). The specimen was PBMCs, collected at surgery. This sequence was found in a male donor with early-stage non-small cell lung cancer. The CDR3 DNA is TGCGCCAGCAGCCCCAATCGGGGGGGGGCGAACACTGAAGCTTTCTTT. Its translation: CASSPNRGGANTEAFF.